This TCR beta chain was profiled in a study of T cell responses to AZD1222 COVID-19 vaccine. Study-level results: Repertoire collection took place solely once the T cell response had peaked. Spike as a whole was targeted by vaccine-associated CD4 TCRs, dominant at 160-218 and 743-854.

Produced via immunoSEQ multiplex PCR; TCRdb's table is partial and in-frame only. Of fewer than 100,000 clones listed, around 84% are singletons. The table lists this clone with a count of one. The antigen is undetermined. This CDR3 spans 16 amino acids. Germline values: CDR1 SGHRS, CDR2 YFSETQ. V was clipped by 4 bases and J by 0 bases; unmatched bases: 7. V and J are TRBV5-1 and TRBJ2-3; 8 bases agree with TRBD2. Sequences were derived from peripheral blood, sampled 28 days after the second AZD1222 dose. The TCR sequence derives from an adult who received the AZD1222 COVID-19 vaccine. CDR3 protein: CASSTSSGSSTDTQYF. The CDR3 coding sequence is TGCGCCAGCAGCACCTCTAGCGGGTCTAGCACAGATACGCAGTATTTT.